The 30 T cell receptor beta chains below come from one sample, sequenced in a study of response to subunit inactivated influenza vaccine. TCRdb re-called the RT-PCR reads through MiXCR, storing one row per CDR3 protein. The sample has roughly 500,000 distinct CDR3 sequences, 16% seen once. Here the sequenced sample was CD4+ T cells sorted from PBMCs, taken less than 30 months after vaccination. The receptor source for this set is a man aged 50-75 years who received an inactivated influenza vaccine.

The V and J genes are TRBV9 and TRBJ2-3; D remains ambiguous. V was clipped by 2 bases and J by 5 bases, with 6 bases between them. Germline-derived CDR1 and CDR2 are SGDLS and YYNGEE. The CDR3 is 12 residues long. The CDR3 DNA sequence: TGTGCCAGCAGCGTCGAACTAGATACGCAGTATTTT. This translates into CASSVELDTQYF. Full variable domain (missing parts from reference TRBV9 and TRBJ2-3): DSGVTQTPKHLITATGQRVTLRCSPRSGDLSVYWYQQSLDQGLQFLIQYYNGEERAKGNILERFSAQQFPDLHSELNLSSLELGDSALYFCASSVELDTQYFGPGTRLTVL.

The rearrangement links TRBV3-1 to TRBJ1-1; 9 bases align to TRBD1. Germline CDR1 and CDR2: LGHDT and YNNKEL (reference sequence). The CDR3 totals 15 residues. V lost 5 bases to trimming and J lost 10 bases; unmatched junction nucleotides: 14. The CDR3 DNA sequence: TGTGCCAGCAGCGAAAACGCGGGACAGGGCGACGGAGCTTTCTTT. Translated: CASSENAGQGDGAFF.

This clonotype has just a few counts. The V and J genes are TRBV29-1 and TRBJ1-4, with TRBD1 as a possible D gene (5 bases). V lost 4 bases and J 0 bases, leaving 9 bases between the germline ends. Germline V gives CDR1 SQVTM, CDR2 ANQGSEA. This CDR3 has 14 amino acids. The CDR3 nucleotides read TGCAGCGTTGCGGACACTTCAACTAATGAAAAACTGTTTTTT. This translates into CSVADTSTNEKLFF.

The chain is built from TRBV5-6 and TRBJ1-2, with 7 bases aligning to TRBD1. V was pared by 4 bases and J by 6 bases, with 6 bases of the junction left unmatched. The CDR3 contains 13 residues. Germline V lookup: CDR1 SGHDT, CDR2 YYEEEE. In DNA form, the CDR3 reads TGTGCCAGCAGCCCCACAGGGGCGAATGGCTACACCTTC. Its translation is CASSPTGANGYTF.

The sample holds many counts of this clonotype. An end of the junction differs from the germline gene, which may be a read error. This chain links TRBV12-3 or TRBV12-4 with TRBJ2-5; D unclear. The CDR3 extends over 13 amino acids. The CDR3 sequence is CASSLVGQETQYF. In DNA form, the CDR3 reads TGTGCCAGCAGCTTAGTGGGTCAAGAGACCCAGTACTTC.

The gene calls are TRBV28 and TRBJ2-7; TRBD2 agrees at 8 bases. With 3 bases clipped from V and 0 bases from J, the junction kept 4 bases outside the gene matches. The germline CDR1 and CDR2 sequences are MDHEN and SYDVKM. The CDR3 runs 15 residues. The CDR3 is CASSFGSGSSYEQYF. In DNA, the CDR3 is TGTGCCAGCAGTTTCGGAAGCGGGAGCTCCTACGAGCAGTACTTC.

This clonotype was counted a few times. The chain has TRBV3-1 and TRBJ1-1; D unclear. Trimming took off 5 bases at V and 4 bases at J, with 8 bases between the two ends. CDR3 length equals 12 residues. CDR1 is LGHDT and CDR2 is YNNKEL in the germline V gene (reference sequence). The CDR3 region has the DNA TGTGCCAGCAGCAGTCGGGTCACTGAAGCTTTCTTT. As protein: CASSSRVTEAFF.

This clonotype was observed a few times. V is TRBV28 and J is TRBJ2-7; perhaps TRBD1 as D (6 bases). The CDR3 has 14 amino acids. From germline, CDR1 is MDHEN and CDR2 SYDVKM. V was pared by 5 bases and J by 0 bases, with 11 bases between. CDR3 in DNA: TGTGCCAGCAGTCGCCGGACAGCCTCCTACGAGCAGTACTTC. It translates to CASSRRTASYEQYF.

This clonotype was detected a few times. The chain links TRBV28 to TRBJ2-2; no definite D call. The V gene's germline CDR1 is MDHEN and CDR2 SYDVKM. The CDR3 has 15 amino acids. Trimming removed 6 bases from V and 4 bases from J, with 15 bases in between. The CDR3 loop reads CASRTPDRPTGELFF. CDR3 in DNA: TGTGCCAGCAGAACACCGGACCGACCCACCGGGGAGCTGTTTTTT.

This chain links TRBV20-1 with TRBJ1-1; D ambiguous. The V end was cut by 6 bases, the J end by 4 bases, with 9 bases between. Looked up from germline, CDR1 is DFQATT and CDR2 is SNEGSKA (reference sequence). This CDR3 is 11 amino acids long. CDR3 sequence (DNA): TGCAGTGCCGGGCTAGGCACTGAAGCTTTCTTT. Its translation: CSAGLGTEAFF.

The genes are TRBV18 and TRBJ2-1, with D possibly being TRBD2 (6 bases). The germline gives CDR1 KGHSH, CDR2 LQKENI. Trimming removed 3 bases from V and 1 base from J, with 16 bases in between. This CDR3 comprises 17 residues. The CDR3 reads CASSPRGAGVSYNEQFF. CDR3 nucleotide sequence: TGTGCCAGCTCACCCCGCGGGGCCGGAGTTTCCTACAATGAGCAGTTCTTC.

This clonotype was seen a handful of times. The chain joins TRBV18 to TRBJ2-3; no reliable D call. The CDR3 has 12 residues. The V end lost 2 bases, the J end lost 6 bases, and 6 bases lay between the germline ends. Germline CDR1 is KGHSH and CDR2 is LQKENI. The CDR3 sequence is CASSPVQDTQYF. The CDR3 DNA reads TGTGCCAGCTCACCAGTGCAGGATACGCAGTATTTT.

This clonotype was seen many times. This chain connects TRBV7-9 to TRBJ1-4, with 7 positions matching TRBD1. CDR3 length: 15 amino acids. CDR1 SEHNR and CDR2 FQNEAQ come from the germline V gene (reference sequence). V was clipped by 4 bases and J by 1 base; unmatched bases: 3. The CDR3, as DNA: TGTGCCAGCAGCTCCACAGGGGAAACTAATGAAAAACTGTTTTTT. Translated, it gives CASSSTGETNEKLFF. Together with reference TRBV7-9 and TRBJ1-4, the CDR3 gives the full variable domain: DTGVSQNPRHKITKRGQNVTFRCDPISEHNRLYWYRQTLGQGPEFLTYFQNEAQLEKSRLLSDRFSAERPKGSFSTLEIQRTEQGDSAMYLCASSSTGETNEKLFFGSGTQLSVL.

The chain links TRBV9 to TRBJ2-2, with TRBD1 matching 10 bases. In germline, CDR1 is SGDLS, CDR2 YYNGEE. The length of the CDR3 is 15 residues. Trimming took 3 bases from V and 6 from J; bases not matched to a gene: 5. This CDR3 reads CASSDRTGGSGELFF. The DNA for the CDR3 is TGTGCCAGCAGCGACCGGACAGGGGGGTCCGGGGAGCTGTTTTTT.

The rearrangement links TRBV7-2 to TRBJ2-1; no definite D call. V dropped 1 base and J dropped 9 bases, with 7 bases sitting between them. This CDR3 has 12 residues. Germline-derived CDR1 and CDR2 are SGHTA and FQGNSA. The CDR3 nucleotides read TGTGCCAGCAGCTTAGGGTCCCCTGAGCAGTTCTTC. This sequence encodes CASSLGSPEQFF.

To note about this clonotype: Mismatch with germline at one junction end may stem from a read error. The chain couples TRBV4-3 to TRBJ2-1; D uncertain. The germline V gene has CDR1 LGHNA and CDR2 YSLEER. This CDR3 has 13 residues. The CDR3 DNA reads as TGCGCCAGCAGCCAAGAAGTTGGGAATGAGCGGTTCTTC. Translation gives CASSQEVGNERFF.

The CDR3: CASSQDRGRTGELFF. CDR3 sequence (DNA): TGTGCCAGCAGCCAAGACAGGGGACGCACCGGGGAGCTGTTTTTT. The chain couples TRBV4-2 to TRBJ2-2; a possible D gene is TRBD1 (6 bases). The CDR3 consists of 15 residues. V was shortened by 0 bases and J by 4 bases, with 9 bases between the two germline ends. Germline CDR1 and CDR2: LGHNA and YNFKEQ.

The chain employs TRBV3-1 and TRBJ1-1; D is unclear. CDR3 length: 15 residues. V lost 0 bases to trimming and J lost 5 bases, with 13 bases between them. From germline, CDR1 is LGHDT and CDR2 YNNKEL (reference sequence). This CDR3 is CASSQDQPGRTEAFF. CDR3 coding DNA: TGTGCCAGCAGCCAAGATCAACCGGGAAGGACTGAAGCTTTCTTT.

This chain links TRBV20-1 with TRBJ2-5, with D perhaps being TRBD1 or TRBD2 (5 bases each). Trimming stripped 4 bases from V and 1 base from J, with 13 bases between. CDR1 is DFQATT and CDR2 is SNEGSKA in the germline V gene (reference sequence). The CDR3 sequence is 14 residues long. The CDR3 DNA is TGCAGTGCTACGTATGGGGGAGCCCAAGAGACCCAGTACTTC. Translation: CSATYGGAQETQYF.

This clonotype was detected only a few times. The rearrangement uses TRBV7-2 and TRBJ2-2; D remains ambiguous. The CDR3 extends over 13 amino acids. Germline values: CDR1 SGHTA, CDR2 FQGNSA. The V end lost 2 bases, the J end lost 4 bases, and 5 bases lay between the germline ends. CDR3 region: CASSLMTTGELFF. Here the CDR3 DNA reads TGTGCCAGCAGCTTAATGACCACCGGGGAGCTGTTTTTT.

V and J are TRBV20-1 and TRBJ2-1; TRBD2 matches 8 bases. This CDR3 region has 14 residues. Germline lookup yields CDR1 DFQATT and CDR2 SNEGSKA (reference sequence). V shed 3 bases, J shed 6 bases, and the junction held 7 bases outside the gene matches. CDR3 sequence reads: CSASPGGNPNEQFF. As DNA, the CDR3 is TGCAGTGCTAGCCCGGGAGGGAACCCCAATGAGCAGTTCTTC.

V is TRBV6-2 or TRBV6-3 and J is TRBJ2-1, with D possibly TRBD2 on 5 matching bases. V lost 2 bases, J lost 9 bases, and 20 bases lay in between. The CDR3 sequence is 16 residues long. Germline CDR1 and CDR2: MNHEY and SVGEGT. DNA of the CDR3: TGTGCCAGCAGTTACACACTAGAGAGGGTGGGGAGTGAGCAGTTCTTC. Amino acids: CASSYTLERVGSEQFF.

This clonotype was counted at least ten times. The chain carries TRBV7-8 and TRBJ1-5, with D possibly matching TRBD1 (5 bases). This CDR3 is built from 15 residues. The V and J ends lost 4 bases and 3 bases respectively, with 13 bases between them. Germline values: CDR1 SGHVS, CDR2 FQNEAQ. CDR3 protein: CASSSGDSFNQPQHF. CDR3 sequence (DNA): TGTGCCAGCAGCTCCGGAGACAGCTTCAATCAGCCCCAGCATTTT.

This clonotype has just a few counts. The V call is TRBV20-1, the J call TRBJ2-1; D possibly corresponds to TRBD2 (6 bases). Germline V CDR1 and CDR2: DFQATT, SNEGSKA (reference sequence). The CDR3 covers 16 residues. The V end was cut by 0 bases, the J end by 3 bases, with 15 bases between. For the CDR3, the DNA is TGCAGTGCTAGAGAGGGCGGGGTAGGTGGCTACAATGAGCAGTTCTTC. Its translation is CSAREGGVGGYNEQFF.

This rearrangement joins TRBV3-1 to TRBJ2-7; D is undetermined. The CDR3 loop spans 11 amino acids. V lost 1 base to trimming and J lost 7 bases, with 5 bases between them. The germline CDR1 and CDR2 sequences are LGHDT and YNNKEL (reference sequence). This CDR3 reads CASSQVEEQYF. CDR3 DNA: TGTGCCAGCAGCCAAGTGGAAGAGCAGTACTTC.

The V and J genes are TRBV7-3 and TRBJ1-1; a weak D match, TRBD1 (5 bases). Germline CDR1 reads SGHTA; CDR2 reads FQGTGA. V shed 5 bases and J shed 1 base, with 8 bases lying between them. The CDR3 runs to 13 residues. CDR3 nucleotides: TGTGCCAGCAGCAAACAGGCGAACACTGAAGCTTTCTTT. It yields the protein CASSKQANTEAFF.

This clonotype was counted ten times or more. The CDR3 nucleotides are TGTGCCAGTCTTAAAGGGAGCACAGATACGCAGTATTTT. The encoded protein is CASLKGSTDTQYF. V gene TRBV12-3 or TRBV12-4 combines with J gene TRBJ2-3, with D uncertain. This CDR3 has 13 residues. With 9 bases removed from V and 0 bases from J, the gap between germline ends came to 10 bases.

The chain is built from TRBV6-1 and TRBJ1-2; 8 nucleotides line up with TRBD1. The CDR3 is 14 residues long. Per germline, CDR1 MNHNS and CDR2 SASEGT. The junction had 9 bases not matched to a gene; V was cut back by 6 bases and J by 6 bases. DNA of the CDR3: TGTGCCAGCAGGGAACTGACAGGGGCCAATGGCTACACCTTC. It translates to CASRELTGANGYTF.

The chain is built from TRBV30 and TRBJ2-1, with TRBD2 identical over 9 bases. The ends lost 5 bases at V and 8 bases at J; junction bases unmatched: 10. The CDR3 sequence is 14 residues long. Germline loops: CDR1 GTSNPN, CDR2 SVGIG (reference sequence). The CDR3 DNA reads as TGTGCCTGGTCGGGACTAGCCTCTTCCCATGAGCAGTTCTTC. Encoded protein: CAWSGLASSHEQFF.

The chain is built from TRBV20-1 and TRBJ2-7, with D possibly TRBD1 on 5 matching bases. The CDR3 has 15 amino acids. Trimming removed 0 bases from V and 0 bases from J, with 12 bases in between. The germline V gene encodes CDR1 DFQATT and CDR2 SNEGSKA (reference sequence). The CDR3 region has the DNA TGCAGTGCTAGAGATTTGGACACCGGCTCCTACGAGCAGTACTTC. As protein: CSARDLDTGSYEQYF.